Presented here are 8 T cell receptor beta chains from one specimen sequenced in a study of shared clonotypes between healthy human individuals (dated by TCRdb to 2018 to 2020). The method behind the library was the immunoSEQ multiplex PCR assay. Drawn from immuneACCESS, this table holds only the in-frame rearrangements with V and J called that TCRdb kept. Clones are partly lost; checked studies trace under half to an unresolved V gene and leave the rest unexplained. The table for this sample lists over a million clones; roughly 98% of them were counted only once. The ten largest clones represent around 0.47% of the sample. Source material: naive CD4+ T cells sorted from blood. Taken with the paper, the label for cell subset or site translates to: CD45RA+ positively selected. The receptors stem from a man aged 25-45 years in good health.

Concerning this clone itself: Additional DNA sequences in this sample encode the identical CDR3. The CDR3, as DNA: TGCGCCAGCAGTGGAGGACTAGCGGGGTACAATGAGCAGTTCTTC. Translated: CASSGGLAGYNEQFF. The chain recombines TRBV10-1 with TRBJ2-1; TRBD2 matches 12 bases. Germline V gene sequence: CDR1 WNHNN, CDR2 SYGVQD (reference sequence). Trimming removed 4 bases from V and 4 bases from J; junction bases left unmatched: 2. This CDR3 contains 15 residues.

The gene calls are TRBV28 and TRBJ2-2; D remains ambiguous. The CDR3 is made up of 13 amino acids. In germline, CDR1 is MDHEN, CDR2 SYDVKM. The V gene lost 1 base and the J gene lost 6 bases, with 6 bases spanning the gap. As DNA, the CDR3 is TGTGCCAGCAGTTTATCCCCACCCGGGGAGCTGTTTTTT. Its translation: CASSLSPPGELFF.

The chain is built from TRBV10-2 and TRBJ1-5, with D tentatively TRBD1 (5 bases). The CDR3 has 15 residues. With 6 bases removed from V and 0 bases from J, the gap between germline ends came to 12 bases. The germline gives CDR1 WSHSY, CDR2 SAAADI. CDR3 bases: TGCGCCAGCAGCTGGAGGGGCGATAGCAATCAGCCCCAGCATTTT. Its translation: CASSWRGDSNQPQHF.

V usage is TRBV5-4 and J usage is TRBJ2-3; D is undetermined. V shed 3 bases and J shed 5 bases, with 10 bases lying between them. This CDR3 is 13 amino acids long. Germline V gives CDR1 SGHNT, CDR2 YYREEE (reference sequence). Written as DNA, the CDR3 is TGTGCCAGCAGCTCCGGACGCGAAGATACGCAGTATTTT. This translates into CASSSGREDTQYF. Variable domain in full (rest from reference TRBV5-4 and TRBJ2-3): ETGVTQSPTHLIKTRGQQVTLRCSSQSGHNTVSWYQQALGQGPQFIFQYYREEENGRGNFPPRFSGLQFPNYSSELNVNALELDDSALYLCASSSGREDTQYFGPGTRLTVL.

The CDR3 DNA reads as TGTGCCAGCAGTGAGGCAGGGGGTGGGACCCAGTACTTC. Protein: CASSEAGGGTQYF. The chain combines TRBV25-1 with TRBJ2-5, with 7 bases aligning to TRBD1. Looked up from germline, CDR1 is MGHDK and CDR2 is SYGVNS. The CDR3 sequence is 13 residues long. V was pared by 3 bases and J by 7 bases, with 5 bases of the junction left unmatched. Variable domain in full (rest from reference TRBV25-1 and TRBJ2-5): EADIYQTPRYLVIGTGKKITLECSQTMGHDKMYWYQQDPGMELHLIHYSYGVNSTEKGDLSSESTVSRIRTEHFPLTLESARPSHTSQYLCASSEAGGGTQYFGPGTRLLVL.

The chain has TRBV5-4 and TRBJ2-2; maybe TRBD1 (5 bases). The ends were cut back, 2 bases at V and 0 bases at J, with 11 bases in the middle. Germline values: CDR1 SGHNT, CDR2 YYREEE (reference sequence). The length of the CDR3 is 16 residues. As DNA, the CDR3 is TGTGCCAGCAGCTTAAAATCCAGGGCGAACACCGGGGAGCTGTTTTTT. Residues: CASSLKSRANTGELFF. The full variable domain, in which reference TRBV5-4 and TRBJ2-2 provide the parts outside the CDR3, is ETGVTQSPTHLIKTRGQQVTLRCSSQSGHNTVSWYQQALGQGPQFIFQYYREEENGRGNFPPRFSGLQFPNYSSELNVNALELDDSALYLCASSLKSRANTGELFFGEGSRLTVL.

The V and J genes are TRBV29-1 and TRBJ2-3; 11 bases align to TRBD2. Germline V gives CDR1 SQVTM, CDR2 ANQGSEA. The CDR3 spans 14 residues. J gave up 4 bases and V 8 bases, and 8 bases lay outside the gene matches. CDR3 DNA: TGCAGCTGTTCGACTAGCGGGATGTCAGATACGCAGTATTTT. Amino acid sequence: CSCSTSGMSDTQYF.

The CDR3 nucleotides are TGTGCCAGTCGACCGGGGCAAAGTTTAGGCTACACCTTC. It encodes CASRPGQSLGYTF. V and J are TRBV19 and TRBJ1-2; tentative D call: TRBD1 (5 bases). The CDR3 sequence is 13 residues long. The V end was cut by 8 bases, the J end by 8 bases, with 18 bases between. Germline V gives CDR1 LNHDA, CDR2 SQIVND (reference sequence).